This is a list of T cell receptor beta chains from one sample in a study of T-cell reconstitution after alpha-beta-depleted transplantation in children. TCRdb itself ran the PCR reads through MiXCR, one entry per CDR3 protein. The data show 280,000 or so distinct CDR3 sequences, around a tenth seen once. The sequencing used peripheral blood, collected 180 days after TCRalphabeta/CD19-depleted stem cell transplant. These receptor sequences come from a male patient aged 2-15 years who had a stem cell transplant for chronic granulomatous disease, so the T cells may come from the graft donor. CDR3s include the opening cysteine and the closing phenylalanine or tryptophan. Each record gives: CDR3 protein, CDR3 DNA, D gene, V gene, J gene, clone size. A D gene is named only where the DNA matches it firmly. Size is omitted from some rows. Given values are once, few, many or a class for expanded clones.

cdr3_aa: CASSLGGRTQYF; cdr3_nt: TGTGCCAGCAGTCTGGGAGGGAGGACGCAGTATTTT; d_call: TRBD2; v_call: TRBV28; j_call: TRBJ2-3; clone_size: many
cdr3_aa: CASTRTQQETQYF; cdr3_nt: TGTGCCAGCACCCGGACACAACAAGAGACCCAGTACTTC; d_call: NA; v_call: TRBV12-3/TRBV12-4; j_call: TRBJ2-5; clone_size: many
cdr3_aa: CSARAGGPSYEQYF; cdr3_nt: TGCAGTGCTAGAGCGGGAGGGCCCTCCTACGAGCAGTACTTC; d_call: TRBD2; v_call: TRBV20-1; j_call: TRBJ2-7; clone_size: many
cdr3_aa: CASSPSLDGTQYF; cdr3_nt: TGTGCCAGCTCACCAAGCCTAGATGGGACCCAGTACTTC; d_call: NA; v_call: TRBV18; j_call: TRBJ2-5; clone_size: many
cdr3_aa: CSVDDSGQGTGELFF; cdr3_nt: TGCAGCGTCGACGATTCGGGACAGGGCACCGGGGAGCTGTTTTTT; d_call: TRBD1; v_call: TRBV29-1; j_call: TRBJ2-2; clone_size: many
cdr3_aa: CASSLLAGLSYNEQFF; cdr3_nt: TGTGCCAGCAGCTTACTAGCGGGTCTTTCCTACAATGAGCAGTTCTTC; d_call: TRBD2; v_call: TRBV11-2; j_call: TRBJ2-1; clone_size: many
cdr3_aa: CASSPRAPKTGLQETQYF; cdr3_nt: TGTGCCAGCAGCCCTCGGGCACCGAAGACGGGCTTACAAGAGACCCAGTACTTC; d_call: NA; v_call: TRBV11-2; j_call: TRBJ2-5; clone_size: many
cdr3_aa: CASTPGRGYEQYF; cdr3_nt: TGTGCCAGCACGCCCGGCCGAGGATACGAGCAGTACTTC; d_call: NA; v_call: TRBV28; j_call: TRBJ2-7; clone_size: many
cdr3_aa: CASSMQNNYGYTF; cdr3_nt: TGTGCCAGTAGTATGCAGAATAACTATGGCTACACCTTC; d_call: NA; v_call: TRBV19; j_call: TRBJ1-2; clone_size: NA
cdr3_aa: CASRTRHDGRADTQYF; cdr3_nt: TGCGCCAGCAGGACCAGACATGACGGGAGGGCAGATACGCAGTATTTT; d_call: TRBD2; v_call: TRBV5-1; j_call: TRBJ2-3; clone_size: NA
cdr3_aa: CASSPDRGNYGYTF; cdr3_nt: TGTGCCAGCAGCCCGGACAGGGGGAACTATGGCTACACCTTC; d_call: TRBD1; v_call: TRBV5-5; j_call: TRBJ1-2; clone_size: medium-sized
cdr3_aa: CAWRGGSGRVEYNEQFF; cdr3_nt: TGTGCCTGGAGAGGGGGGAGCGGACGGGTGGAGTACAATGAGCAGTTCTTC; d_call: NA; v_call: TRBV30; j_call: TRBJ2-1; clone_size: NA
cdr3_aa: CASCLTRSPTDTQYF; cdr3_nt: TGTGCCAGCTGTCTTACCCGGTCCCCGACAGATACGCAGTATTTT; d_call: NA; v_call: TRBV12-3/TRBV12-4; j_call: TRBJ2-3; clone_size: NA
cdr3_aa: CACSTRTGLSSGANVLTF; cdr3_nt: TGTGCCTGCAGCACCCGGACAGGCCTTAGCTCTGGGGCCAACGTCCTGACTTTC; d_call: TRBD1; v_call: TRBV3-1; j_call: TRBJ2-6; clone_size: NA
cdr3_aa: CASSPGQKNYEQYF; cdr3_nt: TGTGCCAGCAGTCCTGGACAGAAAAACTACGAGCAGTACTTC; d_call: NA; v_call: TRBV12-3/TRBV12-4; j_call: TRBJ2-7; clone_size: many
cdr3_aa: CASSGQGRSNQPQHF; cdr3_nt: TGTGCCAGCAGTGGACAGGGCCGGAGCAATCAGCCCCAGCATTTT; d_call: TRBD1; v_call: TRBV2; j_call: TRBJ1-5; clone_size: NA
cdr3_aa: CASSPGQVILSSGANVLTF; cdr3_nt: TGTGCCAGCAGCCCCGGGCAGGTCATACTCTCCTCCGGGGCCAACGTCCTGACTTTC; d_call: NA; v_call: TRBV4-2; j_call: TRBJ2-6; clone_size: few
cdr3_aa: CSASIFPGGYNEQFF; cdr3_nt: TGCAGTGCTAGCATCTTCCCGGGGGGGTACAATGAGCAGTTCTTC; d_call: TRBD2; v_call: TRBV20-1; j_call: TRBJ2-1; clone_size: many
cdr3_aa: CASSLIRATYEQYF; cdr3_nt: TGTGCCAGCAGCTTGATCCGGGCCACCTACGAGCAGTACTTC; d_call: NA; v_call: TRBV5-6; j_call: TRBJ2-7; clone_size: many
cdr3_aa: CSARDEGTYNEQFF; cdr3_nt: TGCAGTGCAAGGGACGAAGGGACATACAATGAGCAGTTCTTC; d_call: NA; v_call: TRBV20-1; j_call: TRBJ2-1; clone_size: many
cdr3_aa: CASGRGKTSEHMNTEAFF; cdr3_nt: TGTGCCTCCGGGAGGGGAAAGACATCGGAACACATGAACACTGAAGCTTTCTTT; d_call: NA; v_call: TRBV2; j_call: TRBJ1-1; clone_size: NA
cdr3_aa: CSARDAYQETQYF; cdr3_nt: TGCAGTGCTAGGGACGCGTACCAAGAGACCCAGTACTTC; d_call: NA; v_call: TRBV20-1; j_call: TRBJ2-5; clone_size: many
cdr3_aa: CSARGLAGGQSQETQYF; cdr3_nt: TGCAGTGCAAGGGGACTAGCGGGAGGGCAAAGCCAAGAGACCCAGTACTTC; d_call: TRBD2; v_call: TRBV20-1; j_call: TRBJ2-5; clone_size: many
cdr3_aa: CASSLPGQEGYEQYF; cdr3_nt: TGTGCCAGCAGCCTACCGGGACAGGAAGGCTACGAGCAGTACTTC; d_call: TRBD1; v_call: TRBV28; j_call: TRBJ2-7; clone_size: many
cdr3_aa: CASSLTDRANEQFF; cdr3_nt: TGTGCCAGCAGTTTAACAGACAGGGCCAATGAGCAGTTCTTC; d_call: TRBD1; v_call: TRBV28; j_call: TRBJ2-1; clone_size: many
cdr3_aa: CASSSGWPGGFETQYF; cdr3_nt: TGTGCCAGCAGCTCGGGTTGGCCAGGGGGCTTTGAGACCCAGTACTTC; d_call: TRBD1; v_call: TRBV12-3/TRBV12-4; j_call: TRBJ2-5; clone_size: many
cdr3_aa: CSARSSTDTQYF; cdr3_nt: TGCAGTGCTCGGTCTAGCACAGATACGCAGTATTTT; d_call: NA; v_call: TRBV20-1; j_call: TRBJ2-3; clone_size: many
cdr3_aa: CASSYRQGWETQYF; cdr3_nt: TGTGCCAGCAGTTACCGACAGGGATGGGAGACCCAGTACTTC; d_call: TRBD1; v_call: TRBV28; j_call: TRBJ2-5; clone_size: few
cdr3_aa: CASSLAALPSYEQYF; cdr3_nt: TGTGCCAGCAGCCTGGCAGCCCTACCCTCCTACGAGCAGTACTTC; d_call: NA; v_call: TRBV4-2; j_call: TRBJ2-7; clone_size: many
cdr3_aa: CSASGFPRTGGVYYNEQFF; cdr3_nt: TGCAGTGCTAGTGGATTTCCCCGGACAGGGGGCGTATACTACAATGAGCAGTTCTTC; d_call: TRBD1; v_call: TRBV20-1; j_call: TRBJ2-1; clone_size: many
cdr3_aa: CASSLRGGFGTQYF; cdr3_nt: TGTGCCAGCAGTTTAAGGGGGGGATTCGGGACCCAGTACTTC; d_call: NA; v_call: TRBV12-3/TRBV12-4; j_call: TRBJ2-5; clone_size: many
cdr3_aa: CASSRVGPIPWEQYF; cdr3_nt: TGCGCCAGCAGCCGGGTGGGGCCCATCCCCTGGGAGCAGTACTTC; d_call: NA; v_call: TRBV4-1; j_call: TRBJ2-7; clone_size: NA
cdr3_aa: CASSLEMGSPLHF; cdr3_nt: TGTGCCAGCAGCCTAGAAATGGGATCACCCCTCCACTTT; d_call: NA; v_call: TRBV7-2; j_call: TRBJ1-6; clone_size: many
cdr3_aa: CASSLRFSGDYNEQFF; cdr3_nt: TGTGCCAGCAGCTTACGGTTCTCAGGGGATTACAATGAGCAGTTCTTC; d_call: NA; v_call: TRBV7-2; j_call: TRBJ2-1; clone_size: NA
cdr3_aa: CASTGITGELFF; cdr3_nt: TGTGCCAGCACCGGGATCACCGGGGAGCTGTTTTTT; d_call: NA; v_call: TRBV7-9; j_call: TRBJ2-2; clone_size: many
cdr3_aa: CASSFPGHRTSTDTQYF; cdr3_nt: TGTGCCAGCAGTTTCCCGGGACACCGAACGTCCACAGATACGCAGTATTTT; d_call: NA; v_call: TRBV28; j_call: TRBJ2-3; clone_size: many
cdr3_aa: CSVGTGDRDQYF; cdr3_nt: TGCAGCGTTGGGACAGGGGATCGGGACCAGTACTTC; d_call: TRBD1; v_call: TRBV29-1; j_call: TRBJ2-5; clone_size: many
cdr3_aa: CASRKTVSGSYEQFF; cdr3_nt: TGTGCCAGCAGAAAGACAGTTAGCGGGAGCTATGAGCAGTTCTTC; d_call: TRBD2; v_call: TRBV12-3/TRBV12-4; j_call: TRBJ2-1; clone_size: many
cdr3_aa: CASSPRRASYEQYF; cdr3_nt: TGTGCCAGCAGCCCTCGGAGGGCCTCCTACGAGCAGTACTTC; d_call: NA; v_call: TRBV7-2; j_call: TRBJ2-7; clone_size: many
cdr3_aa: CASSLGYGHLNRSTQYF; cdr3_nt: TGTGCCAGCAGCTTAGGGTATGGACATCTGAATCGGAGTACGCAGTATTTT; d_call: NA; v_call: TRBV11-2; j_call: TRBJ2-3; clone_size: many
cdr3_aa: CASGLRTANQPQHF; cdr3_nt: TGTGCCAGCGGACTCCGGACAGCCAATCAGCCCCAGCATTTT; d_call: NA; v_call: TRBV27; j_call: TRBJ1-5; clone_size: few
cdr3_aa: CASSPSGLLRETQYF; cdr3_nt: TGCGCCAGCAGCCCCTCGGGACTTCTTAGGGAGACCCAGTACTTC; d_call: NA; v_call: TRBV4-1; j_call: TRBJ2-5; clone_size: many
cdr3_aa: CASSSPLSSGSSYEQYF; cdr3_nt: TGTGCCAGCAGCTCCCCCCTGTCTAGCGGAAGCTCCTACGAGCAGTACTTC; d_call: TRBD2; v_call: TRBV13; j_call: TRBJ2-7; clone_size: many
cdr3_aa: CSARDLLAGIKYPYF; cdr3_nt: TGCAGTGCTAGAGATCTTCTAGCGGGAATAAAGTATCCGTACTTC; d_call: TRBD2; v_call: TRBV20-1; j_call: TRBJ2-1; clone_size: NA
cdr3_aa: CASNDLRQGDHTGELFF; cdr3_nt: TGCGCCAGCAACGATTTAAGACAGGGGGATCACACCGGGGAGCTGTTTTTT; d_call: TRBD1; v_call: TRBV5-1; j_call: TRBJ2-2; clone_size: many
cdr3_aa: CASSPFSREEQYF; cdr3_nt: TGTGCCAGCTCACCGTTTTCAAGGGAGGAGCAGTACTTC; d_call: NA; v_call: TRBV18; j_call: TRBJ2-7; clone_size: NA
cdr3_aa: CSARRDARSNQPQHF; cdr3_nt: TGCAGTGCCAGAAGGGACGCAAGGTCGAATCAGCCCCAGCATTTT; d_call: NA; v_call: TRBV20-1; j_call: TRBJ1-5; clone_size: many
cdr3_aa: CASSSGGTEAFF; cdr3_nt: TGTGCCAGCAGTTCCGGGGGGACTGAAGCTTTCTTT; d_call: NA; v_call: TRBV12-3/TRBV12-4; j_call: TRBJ1-1; clone_size: many
cdr3_aa: CASSFLGRSSYEQYF; cdr3_nt: TGTGCCAGCAGTTTTCTCGGGCGGAGCTCCTACGAGCAGTACTTC; d_call: NA; v_call: TRBV12-3/TRBV12-4; j_call: TRBJ2-7; clone_size: many
cdr3_aa: CSAPPRQKTQYF; cdr3_nt: TGCAGTGCCCCACCCCGGCAAAAGACCCAGTACTTC; d_call: NA; v_call: TRBV20-1; j_call: TRBJ2-5; clone_size: many
cdr3_aa: CASSDGRVNSPLHF; cdr3_nt: TGTGCCAGCAGTGATGGCAGGGTGAATTCACCCCTCCACTTT; d_call: NA; v_call: TRBV2; j_call: TRBJ1-6; clone_size: many